What follows are 17 T cell receptor beta chains derived from one specimen sequenced in a study of blood T cell repertoires in COVID-19. Assay: immunoSEQ multiplex PCR; the TCRdb copy retains only in-frame clones and omits some. The sample contains a few hundred thousand clones, about four fifths of which appear only once. Sample: PBMCs or T cells enriched from blood (not recorded which). These receptors were collected from a woman aged 45 to 65 who had recovered from COVID-19.

The chain combines TRBV11-1 with TRBJ1-2; D unclear. V dropped 1 base and J dropped 7 bases, with 10 bases sitting between them. CDR3 length: 13 amino acids. Germline CDR1 is SGHAT and CDR2 is FQDESV (reference sequence). CDR3 coding DNA: TGTGCCAGCAGCTTAGGCTGGCGGGCTGGCTACACCTTC. Translated, it gives CASSLGWRAGYTF.

The chain joins TRBV9 to TRBJ2-3; 9 nucleotides agree with TRBD2. The CDR3 has 17 residues. Looked up from germline, CDR1 is SGDLS and CDR2 is YYNGEE. Losses at the gene ends were 0 bases for V and 1 base for J; bases not matched to a gene: 6. The CDR3 region is CASSVASGTRRTDTQYF. The CDR3, as DNA: TGTGCCAGCAGCGTAGCTAGCGGGACTAGGCGCACAGATACGCAGTATTTT.

V is TRBV20-1 and J is TRBJ2-7; perhaps TRBD1 as D (5 bases). This CDR3 is 11 amino acids long. Trimming took off 5 bases at V and 2 bases at J, with 7 bases between the two ends. The V gene's germline CDR1 is DFQATT and CDR2 SNEGSKA (reference sequence). CDR3 sequence (DNA): TGCAGTGCTGCGACAGCCTACGAGCAGTACTTC. Translated, it gives CSAATAYEQYF.

V and J are TRBV5-1 and TRBJ1-2; 8 positions agree with TRBD1. The length of the CDR3 is 15 residues. Trimming cost V 0 bases and J 5 bases; bases outside gene matches: 6. The germline gives CDR1 SGHRS, CDR2 YFSETQ. CDR3 sequence: CASSLATDRGYGYTF. CDR3 in DNA: TGCGCCAGCAGCTTGGCCACCGACAGGGGATATGGCTACACCTTC.

The gene calls are TRBV10-1 and TRBJ1-4, with 8 positions matching TRBD1. Germline V CDR1 and CDR2: WNHNN, SYGVQD (reference sequence). Unmatched junction bases numbered 9, after V lost 0 bases and J lost 3 bases. The CDR3 is 18 amino acids. CDR3 bases: TGCGCCAGCAGTGAGTCGAGAGTCCTGGGACAGGCTAATGAAAAACTGTTTTTT. Translation gives CASSESRVLGQANEKLFF.

The chain uses TRBV14 and TRBJ2-7; D gene uncertain. This CDR3 is 13 amino acids long. V was cut by 4 bases and J by 2 bases, with 9 bases left in between. Germline V gene lookup returns CDR1 SGHDN and CDR2 FVKESK. CDR3 residues: CASSRAPTYEQYF. In nucleotides, the CDR3 is TGTGCCAGCAGCCGAGCACCAACCTACGAGCAGTACTTC.

This chain links TRBV19 with TRBJ2-2, with D uncertain. Germline CDR1 reads LNHDA; CDR2 reads SQIVND (reference sequence). The V and J ends lost 3 bases and 4 bases respectively, with 6 bases between them. This CDR3 region has 13 residues. CDR3 residues: CASSIASTGELFF. CDR3 nucleotide sequence: TGTGCCAGTAGTATTGCTAGCACCGGGGAGCTGTTTTTT.

This chain joins TRBV9 and TRBJ1-2, with a weak D call TRBD1 (5 bases). Deletions cut 0 bases from V and 2 bases from J, with 11 bases between. CDR1 and CDR2 from the germline V gene are SGDLS and YYNGEE. There are 15 residues in the CDR3. The DNA of the CDR3 is TGTGCCAGCAGCGTAGGAACAGGTGTCAACTATGGCTACACCTTC. It encodes CASSVGTGVNYGYTF.

On this clone: A junction end diverges from the germline sequence, so it may reflect a read error. The chain employs TRBV18 and TRBJ1-2; no definite D call. CDR1 and CDR2 (germline): KGHSH, LQKENI. This CDR3 contains 14 residues. CDR3 region: CASSPGTDYYGYTF. The CDR3, as DNA: TGTGCCAGCTCACCGGGAACTGACTACTACGGCTACACCTTC.

This sequence joins TRBV7-9 and TRBJ2-3; 8 bases map to TRBD1. Germline CDR1 reads SEHNR; CDR2 reads FQNEAQ (reference sequence). This CDR3 is 14 amino acids long. V lost 6 bases and J lost 5; bases outside the gene matches: 7. The CDR3 DNA reads TGTGCCAGCAGACCGACAGGGGCGGTAGATACGCAGTATTTT. This codes for CASRPTGAVDTQYF.

The CDR3 DNA reads TGCGCCAGCAGCCTTACCCTTAGCGGGGGGACAGATACGCAGTATTTT. Its protein is CASSLTLSGGTDTQYF. The V and J genes are TRBV4-1 and TRBJ2-3, with TRBD2 identical over 10 bases. The CDR3 consists of 16 residues. V was clipped by 4 bases and J by 3 bases; unmatched bases: 7. The germline V gene encodes CDR1 MGHRA and CDR2 YSYEKL.

This clone was detected a few times. The chain combines TRBV5-1 with TRBJ2-1; 10 positions agree with TRBD1. With V trimmed by 3 bases and J by 5 bases, 2 bases remained unmatched. CDR1 is SGHRS, CDR2 YFSETQ, per germline. This CDR3 region has 14 residues. The CDR3: CASSSGTGDNEQFF. The CDR3 DNA sequence: TGCGCCAGCAGCTCCGGGACAGGGGACAATGAGCAGTTCTTC.

The rearrangement joins TRBV27 to TRBJ1-1, with a weak D call TRBD1 (5 bases). This CDR3 is built from 15 residues. V was shortened by 4 bases and J by 5 bases, with 17 bases between the two germline ends. Germline-derived CDR1 and CDR2 are MNHEY and SMNVEV (reference sequence). CDR3 sequence reads: CASSSIEGARTEAFF. The CDR3 bases are TGTGCCAGCAGTTCCATAGAAGGGGCGAGGACTGAAGCTTTCTTT.

The chain employs TRBV15 and TRBJ1-2; D is ambiguous. The V end lost 5 bases, the J end lost 4 bases, and 14 bases lay between the germline ends. Germline assignment: CDR1 LNHNV and CDR2 YYDKDF (reference sequence). This CDR3 contains 14 residues. CDR3 nucleotide sequence: TGTGCCACCAGCCCTATGGGAGTTTCCTATGGCTACACCTTC. It encodes CATSPMGVSYGYTF.

The rearrangement uses TRBV7-8 and TRBJ1-4; possibly TRBD1 for D (6 bases). V lost 3 bases and J lost 8, with 13 bases in between. CDR1 and CDR2 (germline): SGHVS, FQNEAQ. The CDR3 consists of 14 residues. The CDR3 here is CASSFTGSGEKLFF. CDR3 nucleotide sequence: TGTGCCAGCAGCTTCACAGGGTCGGGGGAAAAACTGTTTTTT.

DNA of the CDR3: TGTGCCAGCAGCCCGGGACAGGGGGCCTATGGCTACACCTTC. Translating it yields CASSPGQGAYGYTF. This rearrangement joins TRBV3-1 (or the pseudogene TRBV3-2) to TRBJ1-2; 12 nucleotides match TRBD1. The CDR3 is 14 amino acids. V dropped 4 bases and J dropped 4; count of bases not matched to a gene: 1. Germline CDR1 is LGHDT and CDR2 is YNNKEL (reference sequence).

CDR3 loop: CASSLDRYNEQFF. CDR3 in DNA: TGTGCCAGCAGCCTCGACAGATACAATGAGCAGTTCTTC. This chain uses TRBV6-5 with TRBJ2-1, with a tentative D call TRBD1 (5 bases). V was trimmed by 6 bases and J by 4 bases, leaving 10 bases between them. This CDR3 spans 13 amino acids. Germline V gene sequence: CDR1 MNHEY, CDR2 SVGAGI.